The sequence of this T cell receptor beta chain was determined in a study of CD8 T cells in ankylosing spondylitis. This clonotype has a handful of counts. In germline, CDR1 is SQVTM, CDR2 ANQGSEA. CDR3 length equals 13 residues. Deletions cut 6 bases from V and 0 bases from J, with 12 bases between. Using quantitative 5'-RACE with molecular barcodes, the authors made TCR beta libraries. One entry per CDR3 protein, called by TCRdb with MiXCR from the 5' RACE reads. The top ten clones hold about a third of a sample with 250,000 or so distinct CDR3 sequences, about a sixth of them seen once. The sequenced sample was blood, either unsorted or a sorted T cell fraction (not recorded which). This clonotype originated in a male donor with ankylosing spondylitis or in good health (not recorded which). The genes are TRBV29-1 and TRBJ2-7, with D possibly being TRBD1 (6 bases). The CDR3 DNA reads as TGCAGCGTCGCGGACAGTAACTCCTACGAGCAGTACTTC. Translation: CSVADSNSYEQYF.